Below, 18 T cell receptor beta chains from the same sample are listed, as sequenced in a study of T-cell reconstitution after alpha-beta-depleted transplantation in children. A library of TCRbeta sequences, prepared with unique molecular identifiers, was generated. TCRdb analysed the PCR reads with MiXCR anew, one entry per CDR3 protein. In the table there are 260,000 or so distinct CDR3 sequences, 12% of which are singletons. Here the sequenced sample was PBMCs from the stem cell graft donor, taken from the stem cell graft. All receptors come from a human donor who donated a stem cell graft to a child with acute lymphoblastic leukemia.

The sample holds many counts of this clonotype. The V gene is TRBV20-1, the J gene TRBJ2-1, with TRBD2 identical over 10 bases. Trimming cost V 6 bases and J 6 bases; bases outside gene matches: 5. The CDR3 contains 13 residues. CDR1 DFQATT and CDR2 SNEGSKA come from the germline V gene (reference sequence). The CDR3 DNA follows: TGCAGTGCGGAGTGGACTAGCGGCAATGAGCAGTTCTTC. The encoded protein is CSAEWTSGNEQFF.

This clonotype was picked up many times. The chain joins TRBV20-1 to TRBJ2-7; 11 bases line up with TRBD2. Germline lookup yields CDR1 DFQATT and CDR2 SNEGSKA (reference sequence). V gave up 0 bases and J gave up 6 bases; unmatched junction bases: 10. This CDR3 is 16 amino acids long. The CDR3 loop is CSAREGIAGGPGEQYF. DNA of the CDR3: TGCAGTGCTAGAGAAGGAATAGCGGGGGGGCCCGGCGAGCAGTACTTC.

At least ten counts were recorded for this clonotype. V gene TRBV27 combines with J gene TRBJ2-2; either TRBD1 or TRBD2 may fit D (5 bases each). V was trimmed by 8 bases and J by 6 bases, leaving 10 bases between them. Germline V CDR1 and CDR2: MNHEY, SMNVEV (reference sequence). The CDR3 spans 12 residues. CDR3 amino acids: CASLSGPGELFF. The CDR3 DNA reads as TGTGCCAGCCTCTCGGGGCCCGGGGAGCTGTTTTTT.

The chain couples TRBV20-1 to TRBJ2-1; possibly TRBD1 for D (5 bases). CDR3 length: 12 residues. Germline V gene lookup returns CDR1 DFQATT and CDR2 SNEGSKA (reference sequence). V was pared by 1 base and J by 7 bases, with 8 bases between. CDR3 DNA: TGCAGTGCTAGAGCTCAGGGTAATGAGCAGTTCTTC. It translates to CSARAQGNEQFF.

This chain connects TRBV19 to TRBJ1-5; D is undetermined. Trimming took off 1 base at V and 4 bases at J, with 8 bases between the two ends. In germline, CDR1 is LNHDA, CDR2 SQIVND (reference sequence). The CDR3 runs 14 residues. The CDR3 loop is CASSIVEPNQPQHF. The CDR3 nucleotides read TGTGCCAGTAGTATAGTCGAACCGAATCAGCCCCAGCATTTT.

This clonotype has a count of ten or more. This sequence joins TRBV5-1 and TRBJ2-1, with TRBD1 matching over 8 bases. J was trimmed by 8 bases and V by 4 bases; bases with no gene match: 8. The CDR3 extends over 14 amino acids. Germline CDR1 is SGHRS and CDR2 is YFSETQ. CDR3 sequence reads: CASSRQTGADEQFF. CDR3 sequence (DNA): TGCGCCAGCAGCCGACAGACAGGGGCAGATGAGCAGTTCTTC.

In this sample, this clonotype turned up many times. J is TRBJ2-1 and V is TRBV4-2; D may match TRBD1 or TRBD2 (6 bases each). The V and J ends lost 4 bases and 1 base respectively, with 14 bases between them. The CDR3 contains 16 residues. The V gene's germline CDR1 is LGHNA and CDR2 YNFKEQ. The CDR3 DNA follows: TGTGCCAGCAGCCCCAGAGGAGGGGGGTCCTACAATGAGCAGTTCTTC. This translates into CASSPRGGGSYNEQFF.

CDR3: CASYKGVSNNEQFF. CDR3 sequence (DNA): TGTGCCAGCTACAAGGGCGTCTCGAACAATGAGCAGTTCTTC. The chain links TRBV7-2 to TRBJ2-1; no firm D call. V lost 8 bases and J lost 5, with 16 bases in between. This CDR3 is built from 14 residues. Germline CDR1 reads SGHTA; CDR2 reads FQGNSA.

This clonotype was seen a few times. V gene TRBV7-2 combines with J gene TRBJ2-5, with 10 bases aligning to TRBD2. The length of the CDR3 is 16 residues. Losses at the gene ends were 5 bases for V and 5 bases for J; bases not matched to a gene: 11. Germline V gene data show CDR1 as SGHTA and CDR2 as FQGNSA. This CDR3 reads CASSLPIAGGRETQYF. CDR3 nucleotide sequence: TGTGCCAGCAGCCTACCTATAGCGGGGGGCCGGGAGACCCAGTACTTC.

There are a few counts of this clonotype. V is TRBV6-6 and J is TRBJ1-4; the D gene is possibly TRBD1 (5 bases). Looked up from germline, CDR1 is MNHNY and CDR2 is SVGAGI (reference sequence). The V gene lost 6 bases and the J gene lost 8 bases, with 10 bases spanning the gap. This CDR3 region has 12 residues. This CDR3 is CASSERGEKLFF. As DNA, the CDR3 is TGTGCCAGCAGCGAGAGGGGCGAAAAACTGTTTTTT.

The gene calls are TRBV5-1 and TRBJ2-3, with D possibly being TRBD1 (5 bases). V was pared by 4 bases and J by 6 bases, with 15 bases between. CDR1 and CDR2 (germline): SGHRS, YFSETQ. The CDR3 sequence is 14 residues long. Here the CDR3 DNA reads TGCGCCAGCAGCATGGGGCCCCCGACGGATACGCAGTATTTT. Residues: CASSMGPPTDTQYF.

This clonotype appeared many times. The chain combines TRBV7-2 with TRBJ2-1; D gene unclear. Per the germline V gene, CDR1 is SGHTA and CDR2 is FQGNSA. Trimming cost V 1 base and J 6 bases, with 7 bases left between them. The CDR3 is made up of 13 amino acids. The CDR3 DNA is TGTGCCAGCAGCTTAGGATCGGCCAATGAGCAGTTCTTC. This gives the protein CASSLGSANEQFF. Combining the CDR3 with reference TRBV7-2 and TRBJ2-1 gives the whole variable domain GAGVSQSPSNKVTEKGKDVELRCDPISGHTALYWYRQSLGQGLEFLIYFQGNSAPDKSGLPSDRFSAERTGGSVSTLTIQRTQQEDSAVYLCASSLGSANEQFFGPGTRLTVL.

This clonotype was recorded at least ten times. The chain has TRBV7-6 and TRBJ1-5; no reliable D call. The length of the CDR3 is 15 residues. Trimming cost V 1 base and J 9 bases, with 16 bases left between them. Germline values: CDR1 SGHVS, CDR2 FNYEAQ. The CDR3 sequence is CASSLDGHGSSPQHF. CDR3 DNA: TGTGCCAGCAGCTTAGACGGGCACGGATCATCGCCCCAGCATTTT.

There are many counts of this clonotype. This chain links TRBV10-3 with TRBJ2-7, with 7 positions matching TRBD1. Germline-derived CDR1 and CDR2 are ENHRY and SYGVKD. The CDR3 is 15 residues long. J was trimmed by 9 bases and V by 7 bases; bases with no gene match: 18. The CDR3: CAITQTGTNDGGQYF. In DNA form, the CDR3 reads TGTGCCATCACCCAGACAGGGACCAACGACGGCGGGCAGTACTTC.

This clonotype was picked up many times. The rearrangement links TRBV6-5 to TRBJ1-5; the match to TRBD1 covers 7 bases. Unmatched junction bases numbered 10, after V lost 7 bases and J lost 1 base. The CDR3 sequence is 16 residues long. Germline V lookup: CDR1 MNHEY, CDR2 SVGAGI. CDR3 region: CASTLDRRGSNQPQHF. The CDR3 DNA sequence: TGTGCCAGCACCTTGGACAGGCGGGGAAGCAATCAGCCCCAGCATTTT.

This chain joins TRBV18 and TRBJ1-1; 10 bases are shared with TRBD1. The V and J ends lost 4 bases and 2 bases, in that order; junction bases with no gene match: 4. The CDR3 contains 15 residues. The germline gives CDR1 KGHSH, CDR2 LQKENI. CDR3 loop: CASSLGQGGNTEAFF. The CDR3 region has the DNA TGTGCCAGCTCACTTGGACAGGGGGGAAACACTGAAGCTTTCTTT.

This clonotype was detected ten times or more. The gene calls are TRBV5-1 and TRBJ2-4; no clear D. Germline V gives CDR1 SGHRS, CDR2 YFSETQ. Trimming stripped 1 base from V and 0 bases from J, with 8 bases between. The CDR3 contains 15 residues. The CDR3 DNA follows: TGCGCCAGCAGCTTGCACCAGTTAGCCAAAAACATTCAGTACTTC. It translates to CASSLHQLAKNIQYF.

This clonotype occurred many times. V is TRBV5-6 and J is TRBJ2-7; TRBD2 is a possible D gene (5 bases). The V gene's germline CDR1 is SGHDT and CDR2 YYEEEE. The CDR3 loop spans 11 amino acids. V shed 0 bases and J shed 10 bases, with 8 bases lying between them. The CDR3 here is CASSLAGDQYF. For the CDR3, the DNA is TGTGCCAGCAGCTTGGCCGGGGATCAGTACTTC.